The T cell receptor beta chain described here comes from a study of identical twins. All donors were healthy Caucasians. About this clonotype itself: The target antigen is unknown.

This CDR3 is 15 amino acids long. V lost 3 bases, J lost 6 bases, and 10 bases stayed unmatched. Germline CDR1 and CDR2: MNHEY and SVGAGI. Study observations and caveats: Possibly, invariant MAIT and iNKT cells partly confounded zero-insertion analyses. Insertion counts were lower in abundant cord blood beta clonotypes, a trend that memory repertoires did not show.

Using its own MiXCR run on the 5' RACE reads, TCRdb lists one record per CDR3 protein. The table lists some 560,000 distinct CDR3 sequences, nearly 10% of them singletons. This sample was shared with a second study, whose subject was yellow fever vaccine responses in identical twins.

The TCR was taken from a woman aged 18-29 years in good health. The sample comprised PBMCs. This chain uses TRBV6-5 with TRBJ1-1, with 7 nucleotides matching TRBD1. The CDR3 is CASSYKRGLLAEAFF. For the CDR3, the DNA is TGTGCCAGCAGTTATAAGAGGGGGCTATTGGCTGAAGCTTTCTTT.